A single sample is the source of the 29 T cell receptor beta chains below, sequenced in a study of cytomegalovirus exposure and HLA in healthy donors. Assay used: immunoSEQ multiplex PCR; TCRdb lists only in-frame clones, some missing. This sample yields 150,000 to 200,000 clones, of which nearly 90% are seen a single time; under 13% belongs to the top ten. The sequencing input was PBMCs. The receptor set was obtained from a woman aged 18 to 35 in good health and CMV-seropositive.

The chain combines TRBV28 with TRBJ2-3; D perhaps matches TRBD2 (6 bases). Germline V gives CDR1 MDHEN, CDR2 SYDVKM. The germline V and J ends were trimmed by 7 bases and 1 base, with 9 bases remaining between them. CDR3 length equals 13 residues. The CDR3: CASMGLGTDTQYF. Written as DNA, the CDR3 is TGTGCCAGCATGGGACTGGGCACAGATACGCAGTATTTT. Based on the CDR3 plus reference TRBV28 and TRBJ2-3, the full variable domain is DVKVTQSSRYLVKRTGEKVFLECVQDMDHENMFWYRQDPGLGLRLIYFSYDVKMKEKGDIPEGYSVSREKKERFSLILESASTNQTSMYLCASMGLGTDTQYFGPGTRLTVL.

This clone was picked up one time. V and J are TRBV18 and TRBJ2-2; perhaps TRBD2 as D (6 bases). The CDR3 sequence is 15 residues long. Germline V gene lookup returns CDR1 KGHSH and CDR2 LQKENI. The germline V and J ends were trimmed by 3 bases and 2 bases, with 10 bases remaining between them. CDR3 in amino acids: CASSPGLLNTGELFF. CDR3 coding DNA: TGTGCCAGCTCACCGGGACTCCTAAACACCGGGGAGCTGTTTTTT.

V is TRBV27 and J is TRBJ1-1; no firm D call. In germline, CDR1 is MNHEY, CDR2 SMNVEV (reference sequence). This CDR3 has 15 amino acids. V was shortened by 1 base and J by 1 base, with 10 bases between the two germline ends. Here the CDR3 reads CASSLYPRRNTEAFF. The CDR3, as DNA: TGTGCCAGCAGTTTATACCCCAGGCGGAACACTGAAGCTTTCTTT.

The chain has TRBV9 and TRBJ2-7; tentative D call: TRBD2 (6 bases). The V and J ends lost 2 bases and 2 bases respectively, with 11 bases between them. Germline V gene data show CDR1 as SGDLS and CDR2 as YYNGEE. The CDR3 is 14 residues long. CDR3 DNA: TGTGCCAGCAGCGTTACCCAGCGGGCCTACGAGCAGTACTTC. This encodes CASSVTQRAYEQYF.

The chain combines TRBV19 with TRBJ2-7, with D tentatively TRBD1 (5 bases). The CDR3 extends over 13 amino acids. Germline V lookup: CDR1 LNHDA, CDR2 SQIVND (reference sequence). V dropped 1 base and J dropped 6 bases, with 10 bases sitting between them. The CDR3 loop reads CASSIGRTGEQYF. The CDR3 coding sequence is TGTGCCAGTAGTATAGGAAGAACAGGCGAGCAGTACTTC.

This chain uses TRBV28 with TRBJ2-7; 7 bases align to TRBD1. The CDR3 length is 15 residues. The V segment lost 6 bases and the J segment 4 bases; nucleotides outside the gene matches: 12. The germline CDR1 and CDR2 sequences are MDHEN and SYDVKM. In DNA form, the CDR3 reads TGTGCCAGCAGGACCTACAGGGGTCGACAGTACGAGCAGTACTTC. This gives the protein CASRTYRGRQYEQYF.

The CDR3 DNA reads TGTGCCAGCAGCTTAAATCTCGGTACGCAGTATTTT. The encoded protein is CASSLNLGTQYF. This chain connects TRBV7-2 to TRBJ2-3; D gene uncertain. Germline lookup yields CDR1 SGHTA and CDR2 FQGNSA. CDR3 length: 12 amino acids. Trimming shortened V by 2 bases and J by 8 bases, and 8 bases separated the two germline ends.

The CDR3 region has the DNA TGTGCCAGCAGCTTGCTAGGAGGGATAGATACGCAGTATTTT. Translating it yields CASSLLGGIDTQYF. The V gene is TRBV7-3, the J gene TRBJ2-3, with D perhaps matching TRBD2 (6 bases). Germline V gene lookup returns CDR1 SGHTA and CDR2 FQGTGA. V lost 3 bases to trimming and J lost 5 bases, with 12 bases between them. The CDR3 length is 14 residues.

The chain links TRBV27 to TRBJ2-3; D gene uncertain. CDR3 length: 12 amino acids. CDR1 and CDR2 from the germline V gene are MNHEY and SMNVEV (reference sequence). The V end was cut by 5 bases, the J end by 0 bases, with 3 bases between. CDR3 loop: CASSQSTDTQYF. DNA of the CDR3: TGTGCCAGCAGTCAGAGCACAGATACGCAGTATTTT.

V is TRBV9 and J is TRBJ2-5, with 8 bases matching TRBD2. The CDR3 is 14 amino acids. The germline CDR1 and CDR2 sequences are SGDLS and YYNGEE. V gave up 2 bases and J gave up 4 bases; unmatched junction bases: 4. The CDR3 spells CASSVALAGETQYF. The CDR3 DNA reads TGTGCCAGCAGCGTCGCGCTAGCGGGAGAGACCCAGTACTTC.

Here the CDR3 DNA reads TGTGCCAGCAGCAAAGAACGCTTCCGGGGGACTAATGAAAAACTGTTTTTT. Its protein product is CASSKERFRGTNEKLFF. The gene calls are TRBV21-1 and TRBJ1-4. TRBV21-1 corresponds to a pseudogene. The CDR3 runs 17 residues.

This clone was observed once. The CDR3 DNA sequence: TGTGCCAGCAGCGTAGGGACAGGGTCTGGCGAGCAGTACTTC. It yields the protein CASSVGTGSGEQYF. The chain uses TRBV9 and TRBJ2-7; TRBD1 agrees at 8 bases. This CDR3 has 14 amino acids. Germline V lookup: CDR1 SGDLS, CDR2 YYNGEE. The J segment lost 6 bases and the V segment lost 0 bases, leaving 5 bases of the junction unmatched. Looking up the rest from reference TRBV9 and TRBJ2-7 gives the full variable domain: DSGVTQTPKHLITATGQRVTLRCSPRSGDLSVYWYQQSLDQGLQFLIQYYNGEERAKGNILERFSAQQFPDLHSELNLSSLELGDSALYFCASSVGTGSGEQYFGPGTRLTVT.

This sequence joins TRBV4-1 and TRBJ2-7; a weak D match, TRBD1 (5 bases). Trimming left V 0 bases short and J 1 base short, with 10 bases between. This CDR3 region has 15 residues. Germline V CDR1 and CDR2: MGHRA, YSYEKL. The CDR3: CASSQETGLSYEQYF. The CDR3 DNA reads TGCGCCAGCAGCCAAGAAACAGGTCTTTCCTACGAGCAGTACTTC.

This chain connects TRBV6-6 to TRBJ1-2; the D is unclear. This CDR3 has 14 amino acids. V lost 5 bases and J 6 bases, leaving 16 bases between the germline ends. From germline, CDR1 is MNHNY and CDR2 SVGAGI (reference sequence). CDR3 sequence (DNA): TGTGCCAGCAGTATATGGGTCGTCGAGGATGGCTACACCTTC. It specifies CASSIWVVEDGYTF.

The chain combines TRBV7-3 with TRBJ2-1, with 13 bases that match TRBD2. Germline lookup yields CDR1 SGHTA and CDR2 FQGTGA. The CDR3 totals 15 residues. V lost 4 bases and J lost 7; bases outside the gene matches: 4. This chain's CDR3 is CASSSGLAGVNEQFF. The DNA of the CDR3 is TGTGCCAGCAGCTCCGGACTAGCGGGAGTAAATGAGCAGTTCTTC.

The chain joins TRBV19 to TRBJ1-1; 9 nucleotides match TRBD1. This CDR3 comprises 14 residues. V gave up 7 bases and J gave up 1 base; unmatched junction bases: 4. Germline CDR1 LNHDA, CDR2 SQIVND (reference sequence). CDR3 bases: TGTGCCAGTACCATGGGACAGGGGAACACTGAAGCTTTCTTT. This encodes CASTMGQGNTEAFF.

The J gene is TRBJ2-1, the V gene TRBV29-1; D gene unclear. The CDR3 loop spans 13 amino acids. Germline loops: CDR1 SQVTM, CDR2 ANQGSEA. Trimming left V 2 bases short and J 6 bases short, with 11 bases between. CDR3 in amino acids: CSVERQTINEQFF. The CDR3 nucleotides read TGCAGCGTTGAACGGCAGACAATCAATGAGCAGTTCTTC.

This rearrangement joins TRBV13 to TRBJ2-5, with D maybe TRBD2 (5 bases). Looked up from germline, CDR1 is PRHDT and CDR2 is FYEKMQ (reference sequence). The CDR3 runs 13 residues. The ends were cut back, 7 bases at V and 5 bases at J, with 14 bases in the middle. CDR3 sequence: CASTSRGGETQYF. CDR3 in DNA: TGTGCCAGCACGTCCCGGGGTGGGGAGACCCAGTACTTC.

This rearrangement joins TRBV28 to TRBJ2-3, with D tentatively TRBD1 (5 bases). This CDR3 contains 16 residues. From germline, CDR1 is MDHEN and CDR2 SYDVKM. V gave up 4 bases and J gave up 4 bases, with 18 bases separating them. The CDR3 region is CASSSETALGPDTQYF. In DNA form, the CDR3 reads TGTGCCAGCAGTTCCGAGACAGCCCTTGGGCCAGATACGCAGTATTTT.

V usage is TRBV30 and J usage is TRBJ2-1; D is perhaps TRBD2 (6 bases). Germline assignment: CDR1 GTSNPN and CDR2 SVGIG (reference sequence). This CDR3 is 15 amino acids long. Between the trimmed V and J ends, which lost 1 base and 1 base, there was a span of 11 bases. CDR3 region: CAWSGGVRSYNEQFF. The CDR3 DNA is TGTGCCTGGAGTGGGGGGGTAAGATCCTACAATGAGCAGTTCTTC.

The V gene is TRBV7-3, the J gene TRBJ2-2; 7 bases align to TRBD2. This CDR3 has 13 residues. Germline values: CDR1 SGHTA, CDR2 FQGTGA. Trimming cost V 5 bases and J 7 bases; bases outside gene matches: 4. In nucleotides, the CDR3 is TGTGCCAGCAGCCCCTGGGAGGGCGGGGAGCTGTTTTTT. Protein product: CASSPWEGGELFF.

V gene TRBV27 combines with J gene TRBJ1-4; a weak D match, TRBD1 (6 bases). This CDR3 is built from 15 residues. In germline, CDR1 is MNHEY, CDR2 SMNVEV (reference sequence). Deletions cut 3 bases from V and 5 bases from J, with 13 bases between. In DNA, the CDR3 is TGTGCCAGCAGTTTTTTGGACAGACGAAATGAAAAACTGTTTTTT. Its translation is CASSFLDRRNEKLFF.

The rearrangement uses TRBV2 and TRBJ1-1; D gene ambiguous. This CDR3 has 14 amino acids. Trimming shortened V by 3 bases and J by 0 bases, and 8 bases separated the two germline ends. The germline CDR1 and CDR2 sequences are SNHLY and FYNNEI. CDR3: CASSDFSVNTEAFF. CDR3 sequence (DNA): TGTGCCAGCAGTGATTTCTCAGTGAACACTGAAGCTTTCTTT.

The V gene is TRBV10-1, the J gene TRBJ2-5; 12 bases fit TRBD1. Germline CDR1 and CDR2: WNHNN and SYGVQD (reference sequence). The CDR3 totals 17 residues. V trimming: 0 bases; J trimming: 6 bases; junction bases outside the gene matches: 8. DNA of the CDR3: TGCGCCAGCAGTGAGTCATTAGGGACAGGGGGCGCGAAGACCCAGTACTTC. It encodes CASSESLGTGGAKTQYF.

This clone was counted only a few times. The CDR3 coding sequence is TGCGCCAGCAGCCGGAGCCGCTACGACAGGGTCGTAGGCTACACCTTC. This sequence encodes CASSRSRYDRVVGYTF. This sequence joins TRBV4-1 and TRBJ1-2; 7 bases fit TRBD1. From germline, CDR1 is MGHRA and CDR2 YSYEKL. This CDR3 contains 16 residues. Trimming at V came to 4 bases and at J to 8 bases, leaving 16 bases not matched to a gene.

The sample holds one count of this clone. The chain is built from TRBV15 and TRBJ2-5; TRBD1 agrees at 7 bases. From germline, CDR1 is LNHNV and CDR2 YYDKDF (reference sequence). The CDR3 covers 15 residues. The V segment lost 1 base and the J segment 2 bases; nucleotides outside the gene matches: 4. The DNA for the CDR3 is TGTGCCACCAGCAGAGCGAGACAGGGACAAGAGACCCAGTACTTC. Encoded protein: CATSRARQGQETQYF.

The chain combines TRBV7-9 with TRBJ2-7; TRBD2 agrees at 13 bases. Germline V gene data show CDR1 as SEHNR and CDR2 as FQNEAQ (reference sequence). The CDR3 is 14 amino acids. J gave up 5 bases and V 5 bases, and 3 bases lay outside the gene matches. CDR3 amino acids: CASSTGTSGNEQYF. In DNA, the CDR3 is TGTGCCAGCAGCACCGGGACTAGCGGGAACGAGCAGTACTTC.

The table lists this clone with a count of one. The gene calls are TRBV5-1 and TRBJ2-7, with 7 bases fitting TRBD2. Germline assignment: CDR1 SGHRS and CDR2 YFSETQ. The CDR3 totals 14 residues. J was trimmed by 6 bases and V by 1 base; bases with no gene match: 7. Here the CDR3 DNA reads TGCGCCAGCAGCTTGAGGGCGGGAGTCGCCGAGCAGTACTTC. This encodes CASSLRAGVAEQYF.

The chain combines TRBV9 with TRBJ1-3; weak D call: TRBD1 (6 bases). The germline gives CDR1 SGDLS, CDR2 YYNGEE. The V end lost 3 bases, the J end lost 2 bases, and 9 bases lay between the germline ends. The CDR3 is 14 residues long. This CDR3 is CASSEWTAGNTIYF. The CDR3 DNA sequence: TGTGCCAGCAGCGAGTGGACAGCTGGAAACACCATATATTTT.